Listed below are T cell receptor beta chains from one sample, sequenced in a study of cytomegalovirus exposure and HLA in healthy donors. Only in-frame clones appear in the TCRdb table, and some are missing; sequencing was by immunoSEQ multiplex PCR. The sample yields about 270,000 clones, around 86% seen once. Sequencing was carried out using PBMCs. All receptors derive from a man between 40 and 49 years old in good health and CMV-seropositive. CDR3s include the opening cysteine and the closing phenylalanine or tryptophan. A D gene is named only where the DNA matches it firmly. Size values are once, few and many counts, or a class for expanded clones, and some rows have none.

j_call: TRBJ2-7; clone_size: .; v_call: TRBV19; d_call: TRBD2; cdr3_aa: CASSLTSGAYEQYF; cdr3_nt: TGTGCCAGTAGTCTTACTAGCGGGGCCTACGAGCAGTACTTC
j_call: TRBJ2-2; clone_size: .; v_call: TRBV25-1; d_call: .; cdr3_aa: CASPIAGQGTGELFF; cdr3_nt: TGTGCCAGTCCCATAGCGGGACAGGGCACCGGGGAGCTGTTTTTT
j_call: TRBJ2-1; clone_size: .; v_call: TRBV27; d_call: .; cdr3_aa: CASSPVWQAIYNEQFF; cdr3_nt: TGTGCCAGCAGTCCCGTTTGGCAGGCTATCTACAATGAGCAGTTCTTC
j_call: TRBJ2-7; clone_size: .; v_call: TRBV5-1; d_call: TRBD1; cdr3_aa: CASSLRGGAAYEQYF; cdr3_nt: TGCGCCAGCAGCTTACGAGGGGGCGCAGCGTACGAGCAGTACTTC
j_call: TRBJ2-3; clone_size: .; v_call: TRBV2; d_call: TRBD2; cdr3_aa: CASSEGTGGTDTQYF; cdr3_nt: TGTGCCAGCAGTGAAGGGACGGGAGGGACAGATACGCAGTATTTT
j_call: TRBJ2-1; clone_size: .; v_call: TRBV7-3; d_call: TRBD2; cdr3_aa: CASSLASGVYNEQFF; cdr3_nt: TGTGCCAGCAGCTTAGCCAGCGGGGTCTACAATGAGCAGTTCTTC
j_call: TRBJ2-3; clone_size: few; v_call: TRBV29-1; d_call: .; cdr3_aa: CSVDTRAPDTQYF; cdr3_nt: TGCAGCGTTGACACCAGGGCTCCAGATACGCAGTATTTT
j_call: TRBJ2-3; clone_size: .; v_call: TRBV5-1; d_call: TRBD1; cdr3_aa: CASDLEGGQGVTDTQYF; cdr3_nt: TGCGCCAGCGATCTTGAAGGGGGACAGGGGGTCACAGATACGCAGTATTTT
j_call: TRBJ2-2; clone_size: .; v_call: TRBV5-1; d_call: TRBD1; cdr3_aa: CASSYRTGADGELFF; cdr3_nt: TGCGCCAGCAGCTACCGGACAGGGGCGGACGGGGAGCTGTTTTTT
j_call: TRBJ2-7; clone_size: .; v_call: TRBV5-5; d_call: .; cdr3_aa: CASSFPPGYEQYF; cdr3_nt: TGTGCCAGCAGCTTCCCCCCAGGGTACGAGCAGTACTTC
j_call: TRBJ2-1; clone_size: .; v_call: TRBV19; d_call: TRBD2; cdr3_aa: CASRMGLAGPNEQFF; cdr3_nt: TGTGCCAGTAGGATGGGACTAGCGGGCCCCAATGAGCAGTTCTTC
j_call: TRBJ2-1; clone_size: .; v_call: TRBV19; d_call: TRBD2; cdr3_aa: CASSIDRGLAGGLAREQFF; cdr3_nt: TGTGCCAGTAGTATAGACAGGGGGCTAGCGGGAGGTTTAGCGCGTGAGCAGTTCTTC
j_call: TRBJ2-1; clone_size: .; v_call: TRBV7-2; d_call: .; cdr3_aa: CASSLQQGHNEQFF; cdr3_nt: TGTGCCAGCAGCTTACAGCAGGGGCACAATGAGCAGTTCTTC
j_call: TRBJ2-5; clone_size: once; v_call: TRBV6-5; d_call: .; cdr3_aa: CASSLLRVRLETQYF; cdr3_nt: TGTGCCAGCAGTCTACTGCGGGTTCGACTAGAGACCCAGTACTTC
j_call: TRBJ2-7; clone_size: few; v_call: TRBV2; d_call: TRBD1; cdr3_aa: CASSATGQDYYEQYF; cdr3_nt: TGTGCCAGCAGTGCTACGGGACAGGACTACTACGAGCAGTACTTC
j_call: TRBJ2-7; clone_size: once; v_call: TRBV2; d_call: TRBD1; cdr3_aa: CASSVGTGTEQYF; cdr3_nt: TGTGCCAGCAGTGTCGGGACAGGGACCGAGCAGTACTTC
j_call: TRBJ2-2; clone_size: .; v_call: TRBV14; d_call: TRBD1; cdr3_aa: CASSQDRLATGELFF; cdr3_nt: TGTGCCAGCAGCCAGGACAGGTTGGCCACCGGGGAGCTGTTTTTT
j_call: TRBJ2-6; clone_size: .; v_call: TRBV11-3; d_call: .; cdr3_aa: CASSPLSSGANVLTF; cdr3_nt: TGTGCCAGCAGCCCACTGAGCTCTGGGGCCAACGTCCTGACTTTC
j_call: TRBJ2-1; clone_size: .; v_call: TRBV27; d_call: .; cdr3_aa: CASSAQGHNEQFF; cdr3_nt: TGTGCCAGCAGCGCACAGGGCCACAATGAGCAGTTCTTC
j_call: TRBJ1-5; clone_size: .; v_call: TRBV2; d_call: TRBD1; cdr3_aa: CASSTRTGGFSGHF; cdr3_nt: TGTGCCAGCAGCACGAGGACAGGGGGTTTTTCGGGTCATTTT
j_call: TRBJ1-5; clone_size: .; v_call: TRBV30; d_call: .; cdr3_aa: CAWSVFDGNQPQHF; cdr3_nt: TGTGCCTGGAGTGTTTTCGACGGGAATCAGCCCCAGCATTTT
j_call: TRBJ2-7; clone_size: .; v_call: TRBV9; d_call: .; cdr3_aa: CASSEGGAYYEQYF; cdr3_nt: TGTGCCAGCAGCGAGGGTGGGGCCTACTACGAGCAGTACTTC
j_call: TRBJ2-1; clone_size: .; v_call: TRBV27; d_call: TRBD1; cdr3_aa: CASSPSPFGQGNEQFF; cdr3_nt: TGTGCCAGCAGCCCAAGCCCCTTCGGACAGGGGAATGAGCAGTTCTTC
j_call: TRBJ2-1; clone_size: .; v_call: TRBV2; d_call: .; cdr3_aa: CASMRTVSYNEQFF; cdr3_nt: TGTGCCAGCATGCGGACAGTCTCCTACAATGAGCAGTTCTTC
j_call: TRBJ1-1; clone_size: .; v_call: TRBV27; d_call: .; cdr3_aa: CASSETGLNTEAFF; cdr3_nt: TGTGCCAGCTCGGAGACAGGCCTGAACACTGAAGCTTTCTTT
j_call: TRBJ1-1; clone_size: .; v_call: TRBV30; d_call: .; cdr3_aa: CAWGRANTEAFF; cdr3_nt: TGTGCCTGGGGCAGGGCGAACACTGAAGCTTTCTTT
j_call: TRBJ2-7; clone_size: .; v_call: TRBV7-2; d_call: .; cdr3_aa: CASSDGQIYEQYF; cdr3_nt: TGTGCCAGCAGCGACGGACAGATCTACGAGCAGTACTTC
j_call: TRBJ2-1; clone_size: .; v_call: TRBV19; d_call: TRBD2; cdr3_aa: CASSTETSGLYNEQFF; cdr3_nt: TGTGCCAGTAGTACCGAGACTAGCGGCCTATACAATGAGCAGTTCTTC
j_call: TRBJ2-2; clone_size: .; v_call: TRBV2; d_call: TRBD1; cdr3_aa: CASSVYPDRANTGELFF; cdr3_nt: TGTGCCAGCAGTGTTTATCCGGACAGGGCGAACACCGGGGAGCTGTTTTTT
j_call: TRBJ1-2; clone_size: .; v_call: TRBV28; d_call: .; cdr3_aa: CASSLGQANYGYTF; cdr3_nt: TGTGCCAGCAGTTTGGGACAAGCTAACTATGGCTACACCTTC
j_call: TRBJ2-7; clone_size: .; v_call: TRBV5-1; d_call: TRBD1; cdr3_aa: CASSPQGDYEQYF; cdr3_nt: TGCGCCAGCAGCCCGCAGGGGGACTACGAGCAGTACTTC
j_call: TRBJ2-1; clone_size: .; v_call: TRBV4-1; d_call: .; cdr3_aa: CASSQLMSLPITSYNEQFF; cdr3_nt: TGCGCCAGCAGCCAGCTAATGAGTCTCCCAATCACCTCCTACAATGAGCAGTTCTTC
j_call: TRBJ2-1; clone_size: once; v_call: TRBV27; d_call: TRBD1; cdr3_aa: CASRKGTGFYNEQFF; cdr3_nt: TGTGCCAGCAGGAAGGGGACAGGGTTTTACAATGAGCAGTTCTTC
j_call: TRBJ2-7; clone_size: .; v_call: TRBV5-1; d_call: TRBD2; cdr3_aa: CASSLGGAAGAYEQYF; cdr3_nt: TGCGCCAGCAGCTTGGGAGGTGCAGCGGGAGCCTACGAGCAGTACTTC
j_call: TRBJ2-6; clone_size: .; v_call: TRBV11-2; d_call: .; cdr3_aa: CASSLAVGQPFSGANVLTF; cdr3_nt: TGTGCCAGCAGCTTAGCGGTGGGGCAGCCTTTCTCTGGGGCCAACGTCCTGACTTTC
j_call: TRBJ2-3; clone_size: .; v_call: TRBV5-1; d_call: .; cdr3_aa: CASSFISGFTDTQYF; cdr3_nt: TGCGCCAGCAGCTTTATCTCGGGATTCACAGATACGCAGTATTTT
j_call: TRBJ1-5; clone_size: few; v_call: TRBV10-2; d_call: TRBD1; cdr3_aa: CASSDGTGNQPQHF; cdr3_nt: TGCGCCAGCAGTGACGGGACAGGGAATCAGCCCCAGCATTTT
j_call: TRBJ2-7; clone_size: .; v_call: TRBV10-3; d_call: .; cdr3_aa: CAISDLYEQYF; cdr3_nt: TGTGCCATCAGTGATCTCTACGAGCAGTACTTC
j_call: TRBJ1-1; clone_size: few; v_call: TRBV4-1; d_call: .; cdr3_aa: CASSQDQGRGEAFF; cdr3_nt: TGCGCCAGCAGCCAAGATCAAGGGAGGGGTGAAGCTTTCTTT
j_call: TRBJ2-1; clone_size: .; v_call: TRBV19; d_call: .; cdr3_aa: CASRVRGNEQFF; cdr3_nt: TGTGCCAGTAGAGTCAGGGGAAATGAGCAGTTCTTC
j_call: TRBJ2-1; clone_size: .; v_call: TRBV19; d_call: TRBD1; cdr3_aa: CATRGRESYNEQFF; cdr3_nt: TGTGCCACCAGGGGGCGCGAGTCCTACAATGAGCAGTTCTTC
j_call: TRBJ2-7; clone_size: .; v_call: TRBV11-2; d_call: TRBD1; cdr3_aa: CASSSQGYSYEQYF; cdr3_nt: TGTGCCAGCAGCTCACAGGGGTACTCCTACGAGCAGTACTTC
j_call: TRBJ2-3; clone_size: .; v_call: TRBV12-5; d_call: .; cdr3_aa: CASGLGHTDTQYF; cdr3_nt: TGTGCTAGTGGTTTGGGACACACAGATACGCAGTATTTT
j_call: TRBJ2-1; clone_size: .; v_call: TRBV5-3; d_call: TRBD2; cdr3_aa: CARSLVPPAGVYNEQFF; cdr3_nt: TGTGCCAGAAGCTTGGTCCCTCCAGCGGGGGTCTACAATGAGCAGTTCTTC
j_call: TRBJ1-4; clone_size: .; v_call: TRBV28; d_call: .; cdr3_aa: CASSPLGSEKLFF; cdr3_nt: TGTGCCAGCAGTCCCCTAGGGAGCGAAAAACTGTTTTTT
j_call: TRBJ1-1; clone_size: .; v_call: TRBV6-5; d_call: TRBD1; cdr3_aa: CASSGDRADTEAFF; cdr3_nt: TGTGCCAGCAGTGGAGACAGGGCGGACACTGAAGCTTTCTTT
j_call: TRBJ2-7; clone_size: .; v_call: TRBV25-1; d_call: TRBD2; cdr3_aa: CASRGGAGYYEQYF; cdr3_nt: TGTGCCAGCAGGGGGGGAGCGGGATACTACGAGCAGTACTTC
j_call: TRBJ2-7; clone_size: .; v_call: TRBV29-1; d_call: TRBD1; cdr3_aa: CSVVPGQGPYEQYF; cdr3_nt: TGCAGCGTTGTGCCGGGACAGGGCCCCTACGAGCAGTACTTC
j_call: TRBJ2-7; clone_size: .; v_call: TRBV7-8; d_call: TRBD1; cdr3_aa: CASSPRRQGAYEQYF; cdr3_nt: TGTGCCAGCAGCCCCCGGAGACAGGGTGCCTACGAGCAGTACTTC
j_call: TRBJ2-1; clone_size: .; v_call: TRBV5-6; d_call: TRBD2; cdr3_aa: CASSLGGGSVYNEQFF; cdr3_nt: TGTGCCAGCAGCTTGGGGGGCGGGAGTGTCTACAATGAGCAGTTCTTC
j_call: TRBJ2-1; clone_size: .; v_call: TRBV4-1; d_call: .; cdr3_aa: CASSQATGTFGNEQFF; cdr3_nt: TGCGCCAGCAGCCAGGCCACAGGGACCTTTGGGAATGAGCAGTTCTTC
j_call: TRBJ2-1; clone_size: once; v_call: TRBV19; d_call: TRBD2; cdr3_aa: CASRTSGRAMDEQFF; cdr3_nt: TGTGCCAGTAGAACTAGCGGGAGGGCCATGGATGAGCAGTTCTTC
j_call: TRBJ1-3; clone_size: .; v_call: TRBV28; d_call: .; cdr3_aa: CASSFPGRTHSGNTIYF; cdr3_nt: TGTGCCAGCAGTTTCCCAGGCCGGACTCACTCTGGAAACACCATATATTTT
j_call: TRBJ1-1; clone_size: few; v_call: TRBV5-1; d_call: TRBD1; cdr3_aa: CASSLGTVPWNTEAFF; cdr3_nt: TGCGCCAGCAGCCTCGGGACAGTGCCATGGAACACTGAAGCTTTCTTT
j_call: TRBJ1-1; clone_size: once; v_call: TRBV29-1; d_call: .; cdr3_aa: CSARVRNTEAFF; cdr3_nt: TGCAGCGCTCGTGTGAGGAACACTGAAGCTTTCTTT
j_call: TRBJ2-3; clone_size: .; v_call: TRBV19; d_call: TRBD2; cdr3_aa: CASSIGATSGSTDTQYF; cdr3_nt: TGTGCCAGTAGTATTGGGGCCACTAGCGGTAGCACAGATACGCAGTATTTT
j_call: TRBJ1-5; clone_size: .; v_call: TRBV10-2; d_call: TRBD1; cdr3_aa: CASSETSRDRKNQPQHF; cdr3_nt: TGCGCCAGCAGTGAGACGTCCCGGGACAGGAAGAATCAGCCCCAGCATTTT
j_call: TRBJ2-1; clone_size: few; v_call: TRBV19; d_call: TRBD2; cdr3_aa: CASSIAYGRAGNEQFF; cdr3_nt: TGTGCCAGTAGTATAGCTTACGGGAGGGCCGGAAATGAGCAGTTCTTC
j_call: TRBJ1-1; clone_size: .; v_call: TRBV28; d_call: TRBD1; cdr3_aa: CASSPGQITEAFF; cdr3_nt: TGTGCCAGCAGCCCGGGACAGATCACTGAAGCTTTCTTT